This T cell receptor beta chain was obtained from a study of T-cell reconstitution after alpha-beta-depleted transplantation in children. Study-level results: Where alpha-beta T cells came from about two months after transplant was reportedly several hundred expanded graft clones. By one year post-transplant, T-cell counts and diversity largely arose from T cells that were newly produced. Surviving recipient T cells and thymic progenitors underlay high day-60 TCRbeta diversity in some patients.

This clonotype has just a few counts. Antigen specificity is unknown. The library targeted TCRbeta and was prepared with unique molecular identifiers. TCRdb fed the PCR reads into MiXCR, producing one record per CDR3 protein. In the table there are a few hundred thousand distinct CDR3 sequences, 20% to 30% of which are singletons. The trim removed 9 bases at V and 9 bases at J, leaving 8 bases unmatched. The length of the CDR3 is 14 residues. CDR1 SNHLY and CDR2 FYNNEI come from the germline V gene. The clonotype was recovered from a female patient aged 2 to 10 who had a stem cell transplant for congenital amegakaryocytic thrombocytopenia, so the T cells may come from the graft donor. Specimen: PBMCs, mostly from graft donor cells, collected 360 days after TCRalphabeta/CD19-depleted stem cell transplant. The chain joins TRBV2 to TRBJ1-6; 10 positions agree with TRBD1. The CDR3 here is CARRPGQGSSPLHF. CDR3 coding DNA: TGTGCCAGACGCCCGGGACAGGGGTCTTCACCCCTCCACTTT.